This TCR beta chain was found in a study of CD8 T cells in ankylosing spondylitis. Study-wide results and caveats: A TCR beta motif of eight highly homologous variants appeared characteristic of ankylosing spondylitis blood.

One entry per CDR3 protein results from TCRdb running MiXCR on the 5' RACE reads. The sample carries tens of thousands of distinct CDR3 sequences, 7.2% recorded once. This clonotype was counted many times. Its target is not known. The sequence came from a male donor with ankylosing spondylitis or in good health (not recorded which). The sequencing input was blood, either unsorted or a sorted T cell fraction (not recorded which).

For the CDR3, the DNA is TGTGCCAGCAGTGCCGGGACAGGAACTTCCACAGATACGCAGTATTTT. It codes for CASSAGTGTSTDTQYF. The chain is built from TRBV12-3 or TRBV12-4 and TRBJ2-3, with TRBD1 identical over 8 bases. The CDR3 length is 16 residues. With 5 bases clipped from V and 2 bases from J, the junction kept 9 bases outside the gene matches.